The 32 T cell receptor beta chains below all came from one sample that was sequenced in a study of blood T cell repertoires in COVID-19. Sequencing was performed with immunoSEQ multiplex PCR; in TCRdb, only in-frame clones are kept and a portion is missing. Here the sample spans 95,000 to 100,000 clones, 75% to 90% being singletons. The source material was peripheral blood. The origin of the receptors is a woman in her seventies with active or convalescent COVID-19.

The V call is TRBV30, the J call TRBJ1-1; TRBD1 is a possible D gene (6 bases). The length of the CDR3 is 15 residues. V gave up 2 bases and J gave up 0 bases, with 13 bases separating them. Germline V gives CDR1 GTSNPN, CDR2 SVGIG (reference sequence). CDR3 residues: CAWSPGAPLNTEAFF. CDR3 coding DNA: TGTGCCTGGAGTCCAGGGGCTCCTCTGAACACTGAAGCTTTCTTT.

CDR3 region: CASSLEGGGFSSLGNEQFF. CDR3 sequence (DNA): TGTGCCAGCAGCTTAGAGGGCGGGGGGTTTTCATCTTTGGGCAATGAGCAGTTCTTC. This chain links TRBV7-2 with TRBJ2-1; 8 bases align to TRBD2. CDR3 length: 19 amino acids. The V and J ends lost 1 base and 6 bases, in that order; junction bases with no gene match: 17. CDR1 is SGHTA, CDR2 FQGNSA, per germline.

The rearrangement links TRBV19 to TRBJ1-1; D not resolved. V was pared by 7 bases and J by 7 bases, with 16 bases between. CDR1 and CDR2 (germline): LNHDA, SQIVND (reference sequence). The CDR3 covers 13 residues. The DNA of the CDR3 is TGTGCCAGTACCCATATGTTGCGGAGTGAAGCTTTCTTT. Amino acid sequence: CASTHMLRSEAFF.

The rearrangement links TRBV28 to TRBJ2-7; 7 bases are a match to TRBD2. The V gene end was trimmed by 3 bases and the J gene end by 3 bases; junction bases not matched to a gene: 5. The length of the CDR3 is 14 residues. Germline-derived CDR1 and CDR2 are MDHEN and SYDVKM. The CDR3 nucleotides are TGTGCCAGCAGTTTGGTCGGGGGGAACTACGAGCAGTACTTC. It encodes CASSLVGGNYEQYF.

The rearrangement links TRBV21-1 to TRBJ1-5; TRBD1 is the table's D call, not checked against the DNA. TRBV21-1 constitutes a pseudogene. The CDR3 is 17 amino acids. The CDR3 nucleotides are TGTGCCAGCAGCAAGACCCGGGACAGGGTAAACAATCAGCCCCAGCATTTT. This translates into CASSKTRDRVNNQPQHF.

This clone was counted a few times. The chain couples TRBV5-1 to TRBJ1-3, with TRBD1 as a possible D gene (6 bases). This CDR3 has 15 residues. V lost 4 bases and J lost 0, with 11 bases in between. The germline V gene has CDR1 SGHRS and CDR2 YFSETQ. CDR3 DNA sequence: TGCGCCAGCAGCCTGACAGGAGCCTCTGGAAACACCATATATTTT. Translating gives CASSLTGASGNTIYF. The whole variable domain, remainder taken from reference TRBV5-1 and TRBJ1-3, is KAGVTQTPRYLIKTRGQQVTLSCSPISGHRSVSWYQQTPGQGLQFLFEYFSETQRNKGNFPGRFSGRQFSNSRSEMNVSTLELGDSALYLCASSLTGASGNTIYFGEGSWLTVV.

This clone was detected only once. The gene calls are TRBV29-1 and TRBJ1-3; 7 bases agree with TRBD1. The germline V gene encodes CDR1 SQVTM and CDR2 ANQGSEA. Losses at the gene ends were 3 bases for V and 2 bases for J; bases not matched to a gene: 4. The CDR3 has 14 amino acids. The CDR3 loop reads CSVDPTGAGNTIYF. CDR3 nucleotide sequence: TGCAGCGTTGATCCCACAGGGGCTGGAAACACCATATATTTT.

V gene TRBV10-3 combines with J gene TRBJ2-7; 9 bases are shared with TRBD1. Germline V gene sequence: CDR1 ENHRY, CDR2 SYGVKD. CDR3 length: 15 amino acids. Trimming cost V 4 bases and J 0 bases; bases outside gene matches: 4. The CDR3: CAISGGTGSSYEQYF. DNA for the CDR3: TGTGCCATCAGTGGCGGGACAGGGAGCTCCTACGAGCAGTACTTC.

This chain connects TRBV10-3 to TRBJ1-5; 7 nucleotides align to TRBD1. Germline values: CDR1 ENHRY, CDR2 SYGVKD. The CDR3 is 16 residues long. The ends lost 2 bases at V and 5 bases at J; junction bases unmatched: 9. CDR3 coding DNA: TGTGCCATCAGTGAGACGGGCATAGGGGGCTATCAGCCCCAGCATTTT. Its protein is CAISETGIGGYQPQHF.

The chain has TRBV5-4 and TRBJ1-4; D uncertain. V gave up 0 bases and J gave up 3 bases, with 15 bases separating them. The CDR3 length is 17 residues. The germline V gene encodes CDR1 SGHNT and CDR2 YYREEE (reference sequence). The CDR3, as DNA: TGTGCCAGCAGCTTGGGATCGGGCCGGGAGGCTAATGAAAAACTGTTTTTT. This encodes CASSLGSGREANEKLFF.

The chain uses TRBV28 and TRBJ1-6, with unresolved D. V shed 5 bases and J shed 12 bases, with 14 bases lying between them. Per germline, CDR1 MDHEN and CDR2 SYDVKM. The CDR3 sequence is 13 residues long. The CDR3 region is CASSPQLNLPLHF. The CDR3 nucleotides are TGTGCCAGCAGTCCCCAACTCAATCTACCCCTCCACTTT.

V is TRBV5-6 and J is TRBJ1-1; D is unclear. CDR3 length: 12 amino acids. V lost 2 bases, J lost 7 bases, and 9 bases lay in between. Germline V lookup: CDR1 SGHDT, CDR2 YYEEEE. In DNA form, the CDR3 reads TGTGCCAGCAGCTTTTCAGGAAATGAAGCTTTCTTT. Its protein product is CASSFSGNEAFF. Looking up the rest from reference TRBV5-6 and TRBJ1-1 gives the full variable domain: DAGVTQSPTHLIKTRGQQVTLRCSPKSGHDTVSWYQQALGQGPQFIFQYYEEEERQRGNFPDRFSGHQFPNYSSELNVNALLLGDSALYLCASSFSGNEAFFGQGTRLTVV.

This clone appeared once. The chain carries TRBV19 and TRBJ2-3, with TRBD1 as a possible D gene (5 bases). V dropped 4 bases and J dropped 2 bases, with 13 bases sitting between them. The germline CDR1 and CDR2 sequences are LNHDA and SQIVND (reference sequence). This CDR3 is built from 15 residues. CDR3 sequence: CASSTHRSTTDTQYF. CDR3 nucleotide sequence: TGTGCCAGTAGTACCCACAGGTCAACCACAGATACGCAGTATTTT.

The V call is TRBV24-1, the J call TRBJ2-1; 7 bases match TRBD2. The CDR3 extends over 18 amino acids. Germline V CDR1 and CDR2: KGHDR, SFDVKD. Trimming at V came to 1 base and at J to 0 bases, leaving 8 bases not matched to a gene. Here the CDR3 reads CATSDFCLAESSYNEQFF. The CDR3 DNA is TGTGCCACCAGTGATTTTTGTCTAGCGGAGAGCTCCTACAATGAGCAGTTCTTC.

The chain uses TRBV29-1 and TRBJ1-2, with 8 bases identical to TRBD1. Unmatched junction bases numbered 7, after V lost 7 bases and J lost 6 bases. The CDR3 totals 12 residues. CDR1 is SQVTM and CDR2 is ANQGSEA in the germline V gene. The CDR3 sequence: CSAVQGGDGYTF. In DNA, the CDR3 is TGCAGCGCGGTACAGGGGGGGGATGGCTACACCTTC.

CDR3 nucleotide sequence: TGTGCCAGCAGCCAGTCGTTTGAGACCCAGTACTTC. Translation: CASSQSFETQYF. The chain carries TRBV3-1 (or the pseudogene TRBV3-2) and TRBJ2-5, with D uncertain. The germline V gene encodes CDR1 LGHDT and CDR2 YNNKEL (reference sequence). The CDR3 extends over 12 amino acids. The V end lost 3 bases, the J end lost 5 bases, and 7 bases lay between the germline ends.

The chain employs TRBV18 and TRBJ1-2, with D perhaps TRBD1 (6 bases). CDR1 and CDR2 from the germline V gene are KGHSH and LQKENI. The CDR3 extends over 14 amino acids. V was trimmed by 6 bases and J by 2 bases, leaving 13 bases between them. DNA of the CDR3: TGTGCCAGCTCTCCGGGACACGAAAACTATGGCTACACCTTC. It codes for CASSPGHENYGYTF.

The gene calls are TRBV12-2 and TRBJ1-2. TRBV12-2 is classified as a pseudogene. This CDR3 is built from 14 residues. This CDR3 reads CASRLRIEGYGYTF. The CDR3 DNA is TGTGCAAGTCGCTTAAGGATAGAGGGCTATGGCTACACCTTC.

This clone showed up just a few times. The chain is built from TRBV4-2 and TRBJ2-7; 9 bases line up with TRBD2. Trimming took 0 bases from V and 7 from J; bases not matched to a gene: 7. The CDR3 is 15 amino acids. Germline V gene sequence: CDR1 LGHNA, CDR2 YNFKEQ. The CDR3 DNA sequence: TGTGCCAGCAGCCAAGACATTGCGGGGGGGCGGGAGCAGTACTTC. This translates into CASSQDIAGGREQYF.

The chain is built from TRBV5-4 and TRBJ2-1; TRBD2 agrees at 11 bases. Germline CDR1 is SGHNT and CDR2 is YYREEE (reference sequence). V dropped 4 bases and J dropped 5; count of bases not matched to a gene: 5. CDR3 length: 15 residues. The chain's CDR3 is CASSTLAGANNEQFF. For the CDR3, the DNA is TGTGCCAGCAGCACACTAGCGGGAGCCAACAATGAGCAGTTCTTC.

The chain carries TRBV9 and TRBJ2-2; maybe TRBD2 (5 bases). Germline CDR1 SGDLS, CDR2 YYNGEE. This CDR3 is built from 17 residues. V was trimmed by 0 bases and J by 1 base, leaving 13 bases between them. Here the CDR3 reads CASSVGHGLGNTGELFF. The CDR3 DNA reads TGTGCCAGCAGCGTAGGGCACGGACTGGGGAACACCGGGGAGCTGTTTTTT.

This clone was picked up a small number of times. This sequence joins TRBV11-3 and TRBJ2-1; D is unresolved. Germline V gene data show CDR1 as SGHNT and CDR2 as YENEEA. This CDR3 has 15 residues. The V end lost 5 bases, the J end lost 1 base, and 12 bases lay between the germline ends. Written as DNA, the CDR3 is TGTGCCAGCAGCGCCGCAAAGGAGTCCTACAATGAGCAGTTCTTC. As protein: CASSAAKESYNEQFF.

The chain is built from TRBV30 and TRBJ2-1; 11 nucleotides line up with TRBD2. The J segment lost 6 bases and the V segment lost 7 bases, leaving 5 bases of the junction unmatched. The CDR3 is made up of 13 amino acids. Looked up from germline, CDR1 is GTSNPN and CDR2 is SVGIG (reference sequence). CDR3 nucleotides: TGTGCCTCAGCCGGGACTAGCGGCAATGAGCAGTTCTTC. As protein: CASAGTSGNEQFF.

CDR3: CASKLAGANQETQYF. The CDR3 DNA reads TGTGCCAGCAAACTAGCGGGGGCGAACCAAGAGACCCAGTACTTC. The rearrangement uses TRBV27 and TRBJ2-5; 11 positions agree with TRBD2. The germline gives CDR1 MNHEY, CDR2 SMNVEV (reference sequence). V was pared by 7 bases and J by 0 bases, with 4 bases of the junction left unmatched. The length of the CDR3 is 15 residues.

Only one count was recorded for this clone. The J gene is TRBJ2-1, the V gene TRBV5-1; 10 nucleotides line up with TRBD2. The CDR3 runs to 15 residues. The V gene's germline CDR1 is SGHRS and CDR2 YFSETQ. Unmatched junction bases numbered 4, after V lost 2 bases and J lost 5 bases. The CDR3 DNA reads as TGCGCCAGCAGCTTTACCCTAGCGGGGGACAATGAGCAGTTCTTC. This translates into CASSFTLAGDNEQFF.

The gene calls are TRBV4-3 and TRBJ1-2; tentative D call: TRBD1 (5 bases). The CDR3 length is 15 residues. Trimming shortened V by 0 bases and J by 1 base, and 9 bases separated the two germline ends. Germline loops: CDR1 LGHNA, CDR2 YSLEER. The CDR3 reads CASSQEQALNYGYTF. The CDR3 DNA sequence: TGCGCCAGCAGCCAAGAACAGGCGCTTAACTATGGCTACACCTTC.

The J gene is TRBJ2-3, the V gene TRBV28; D not resolved. The CDR3 contains 13 residues. V lost 5 bases, J lost 2 bases, and 8 bases lay in between. Germline V gene lookup returns CDR1 MDHEN and CDR2 SYDVKM. The CDR3 DNA is TGTGCCAGCAGTACCACAACCACAGATACGCAGTATTTT. Protein sequence: CASSTTTTDTQYF.

This chain joins TRBV13 and TRBJ2-5; TRBD1 is a possible D gene (6 bases). The CDR3 sequence is 15 residues long. Germline V gene sequence: CDR1 PRHDT, CDR2 FYEKMQ (reference sequence). V was cut by 3 bases and J by 4 bases, with 15 bases left in between. CDR3 residues: CASSFQGQGLETQYF. The CDR3 region has the DNA TGTGCCAGCAGCTTTCAGGGGCAGGGGTTAGAGACCCAGTACTTC.

The chain carries TRBV19 and TRBJ1-2; D call uncertain. The V gene's germline CDR1 is LNHDA and CDR2 SQIVND (reference sequence). There are 15 residues in the CDR3. The ends were cut back, 0 bases at V and 2 bases at J, with 10 bases in the middle. The CDR3 DNA sequence: TGTGCCAGTAGTATAGACATTCGCGGGAACTATGGCTACACCTTC. Its protein is CASSIDIRGNYGYTF.

This clone was detected once. A read error may produce the germline difference seen at one junction end. The chain recombines TRBV24-1 with TRBJ2-3, with 11 bases aligning to TRBD2. The length of the CDR3 is 17 residues. Germline CDR1 is KGHDR and CDR2 is SFDVKD. The CDR3, as DNA: TGTGCCACCGGTGAGAGATCTAGCGGGAGGATCACAGATACGCAGTATTTT. Protein: CATGERSSGRITDTQYF.

This clone was detected a few times. The gene calls are TRBV7-9 and TRBJ1-6; 8 bases line up with TRBD1. Trimming removed 5 bases from V and 4 bases from J; junction bases left unmatched: 1. CDR3 length equals 14 residues. Germline assignment: CDR1 SEHNR and CDR2 FQNEAQ (reference sequence). The DNA of the CDR3 is TGTGCCAGCAGCCGGACAGGGTATAATTCACCCCTCCACTTT. Its translation: CASSRTGYNSPLHF.

The chain combines TRBV28 with TRBJ1-1; no definite D call. Trimming pared 2 bases from V and 5 bases from J, leaving 15 bases between. The germline CDR1 and CDR2 sequences are MDHEN and SYDVKM. The CDR3 is 15 amino acids. The CDR3 reads CASSLRSPGKTEAFF. The CDR3 DNA follows: TGTGCCAGCAGTTTAAGGAGCCCCGGGAAGACTGAAGCTTTCTTT.